This T cell receptor beta chain comes out of a study of OX40 agonist ivuxolimab in advanced cancers. Regarding the study in general: Ivuxolimab was an agonistic, fully human IgG2 monoclonal antibody directed against OX40 (CD134), a costimulatory receptor. In the dose-escalation cohort, 82.7% of patients were male, and the mean age was approximately 60 years, with a range of about 23 to 85. Intravenous ivuxolimab was administered to patients every 2 weeks at six dose levels: 0.01, 0.1, 0.3, 1.5, 3 and 10 mg/kg. Peripheral TCRbeta sequencing aimed to test whether ivuxolimab altered TCR sequence diversity and caused clonal T-cell expansion. Of the 50 or so patients in dose escalation, around 19 had hepatocellular carcinoma, some 15 had melanoma, 9 had renal cell carcinoma and 9 had head and neck cancer. The paper reports the monotherapy dose-escalation portion (N = 52 patients) of the phase I ivuxolimab trial. Three dose-escalation patients achieved partial responses, one with hepatocellular carcinoma and two with cutaneous melanoma. Patients were allowed to have had prior anti-PD-1, anti-PD-L1 or anti-CTLA-4 therapy, and around 40% of the dose-escalation patients had previously received checkpoint inhibitors.

For sequencing of the TCRbeta CDR3 region, genomic DNA was extracted from the sorted cells. The immunoSEQ Assay was used for sequencing of TCRbeta CDR3 regions. TCRdb holds this immuneACCESS table with in-frame rearrangements only. Some clones are missing; in checked studies, unresolved V genes explain under half, and the rest has no known cause. Counted in this sample were 65,000 to 95,000 clones; around 94% of them appeared once. The ten largest clones take up over 8.5% of the sample. The full study reports these points: Clonal expansion of both CD4+ and CD8+ blood T cells was observed from baseline to week 6 at doses 0.1 to 3.0 mg/kg. On average, CD8+ T cells showed more expanded clones than CD4+ T cells after ivuxolimab. Low levels of normalized T-cell clonal expansion were also seen in some nonresponding patients. The antigen specificity of the peripheral T cells that underwent clonal expansion was not determined. Partial responders in the 0.1-3.0 mg/kg groups had among the lowest normalized peripheral clonal expansion, especially among CD8+ T cells.

Turning to this clone: Its target antigen remains unknown. Within one base of it there is no much larger clone, and no base qualities were kept.

Patients with autoimmune disease history or receiving systemic immunosuppression were excluded from the trial. Peripheral blood for TCR sequencing was collected from all dose cohorts at baseline, on cycle 4 day 1, and on cycle 7 day 1. Samples came from an open-label, multicenter, first-in-human phase I dose-escalation trial of ivuxolimab. Adults with locally advanced or metastatic melanoma, renal cell, hepatocellular, or head and neck squamous cell carcinoma were enrolled in the trial. Before TCR sequencing, CD4+ and CD8+ T cells were separately sorted from peripheral blood. Counted from cysteine to phenylalanine, this CDR3 has 13 amino acids. Only the CDR3 DNA stays, 39 bases, in frame from base 1. V is reduced by 2 bases and J by 4 bases, leaving a spacing of 9 bases between them. The germline V gene supplies CDR1 ENHRY and CDR2 SYGVKD.

The source was CD4+ or CD8+ T cells sorted from blood, collected in a trial of the OX40 agonist ivuxolimab. The receptor chain draws on TRBV10-3 and TRBJ2-7; matching of 5 bases hints at TRBD2 as the D gene. This clonotype was obtained from an adult with an advanced solid tumor such as melanoma, head and neck, liver or kidney cancer. The sequence in DNA is TGTGCCATCAGTGAGGGGAGTTTATACGAGCAGTACTTC. This is translated as CAISEGSLYEQYF.